These 7 T cell receptor beta chains were sequenced from one sample in a study of blood T cell repertoires in COVID-19 (dated by TCRdb to the early 2020s). Library preparation employed the immunoSEQ multiplex PCR assay. Here the immuneACCESS table is served through TCRdb, limited to in-frame sequences with V and J called. Missing clones are a known gap in these copies; in checked studies unresolved V genes cover under half, and the rest lacks a known reason. Within this sample are under 300,000 clones, with just over 90% of them counted one time only. The ten biggest clones cover 1.5% to 2% of the sample. The sample consisted of PBMCs or T cells enriched from blood (not recorded which). The receptors stem from a woman between 18 and 29 years old who had recovered from COVID-19.

The chain uses TRBV7-9 and TRBJ1-1; 7 bases line up with TRBD1. CDR1 is SEHNR and CDR2 is FQNEAQ in the germline V gene (reference sequence). V shed 5 bases and J 1 base; nucleotides not matched to a gene: 4. This CDR3 spans 14 amino acids. CDR3 amino acids: CASSAGQENTEAFF. The DNA for the CDR3 is TGTGCCAGCAGCGCAGGACAGGAGAACACTGAAGCTTTCTTT.

This chain links TRBV11-3 with TRBJ2-3; 11 bases map to TRBD1. V shed 4 bases and J 4 bases; nucleotides not matched to a gene: 4. This CDR3 region has 15 residues. The germline V gene has CDR1 SGHNT and CDR2 YENEEA. The CDR3 here is CASSSRTGGADTQYF. The CDR3 DNA reads as TGTGCCAGCAGCTCTAGGACAGGGGGCGCAGATACGCAGTATTTT.

This chain links TRBV10-2 with TRBJ1-4; no clear D gene. The CDR3 spans 16 residues. Germline lookup yields CDR1 WSHSY and CDR2 SAAADI. Between the trimmed V and J ends, which lost 0 bases and 7 bases, there was a span of 15 bases. The CDR3, as DNA: TGCGCCAGCAGTGAGTCGAGACAACCTTTGAGTGAAAAACTGTTTTTT. Its protein product is CASSESRQPLSEKLFF.

The chain uses TRBV18 and TRBJ1-2, with D tentatively TRBD1 (5 bases). CDR3 length: 15 residues. Trimming removed 0 bases from V and 9 bases from J, with 17 bases in between. Germline CDR1 reads KGHSH; CDR2 reads LQKENI. The CDR3 region has the DNA TGTGCCAGCTCACCACCACCAAGAACAGGTGGGCGCTACACCTTC. It codes for CASSPPPRTGGRYTF.

The chain links TRBV9 to TRBJ1-6; D ambiguous. Germline assignment: CDR1 SGDLS and CDR2 YYNGEE. This CDR3 spans 15 amino acids. Trimming pared 0 bases from V and 7 bases from J, leaving 11 bases between. The CDR3 region is CASSVGGRRNSPLHF. DNA for the CDR3: TGTGCCAGCAGCGTAGGAGGCCGGAGAAATTCACCCCTCCACTTT.

The rearrangement uses TRBV6-6 and TRBJ2-3; D gene ambiguous. This CDR3 spans 10 amino acids. Germline V gives CDR1 MNHNY, CDR2 SVGAGI (reference sequence). With 8 bases removed from V and 9 bases from J, the gap between germline ends came to 9 bases. Here the CDR3 DNA reads TGTGCCAGCTTGTCAGGAACGCAGTATTTT. Translating it yields CASLSGTQYF.

The V and J genes are TRBV28 and TRBJ1-1; 7 nucleotides match TRBD1. The germline gives CDR1 MDHEN, CDR2 SYDVKM. The junction had 3 bases not matched to a gene; V was cut back by 4 bases and J by 1 base. The CDR3 is made up of 14 amino acids. CDR3 residues: CASSSGQPNTEAFF. CDR3 DNA: TGTGCCAGCAGTTCGGGACAGCCGAACACTGAAGCTTTCTTT.